This T cell receptor beta chain was captured by sequencing in a study of identifying expanded T cells in peripheral blood (dated 2019 in TCRdb). Concerning the study at large: Separate aliquots of the same genomic DNA pool were sequenced to produce technical replicates, and four replicates were compared in pairs. Overall results and qualifications from the work: Between technical replicates the binomial model flagged approximately 1.1 differentially abundant clones, whereas over around 2 weeks the binomial model flagged about 16.4 and over about 4 weeks 19 to 20. In all healthy donors, the variance in clone template counts between samples taken two weeks apart rose significantly as total template count increased. Across all healthy-donor time intervals, the beta-binomial model significantly cut both the number of clones called differentially abundant and the false-positive rate. The authors expected that biological variance in healthy repertoires might rise further over much longer intervals, such as months to years.

Concerning this clone itself: Its antigen is currently not known. Per-base qualities were not stored, and no clone one base away is much larger.

No immune events such as infections were documented for the healthy donors during the collection period. To calibrate time-dependent variance in a beta-binomial model of T-cell clone differential abundance, blood repertoires from healthy donors were used as a training cohort. The training cohort was composed of around ten healthy donors, 3 female and 7 male. On average the donors were 43 years old, and their ages spanned roughly 29 to 64 years. Whole blood, obtained from a commercial supplier, was collected from each healthy donor at three time points spaced approximately two weeks apart. For immunosequencing, genomic DNA was extracted from unsorted whole blood. The immunoSEQ Assay, which uses bias-controlled multiplex PCR amplification of genomic DNA, was used to profile TCRbeta CDR3 regions. As for how the authors treated the data: To quantify the absolute abundance of each unique TCRbeta CDR3 region, the sequences were collapsed and filtered. Differential abundance was tested with two models: a binomial (Fisher-equivalent) model and a beta-binomial model that adds time-dependent variance fitted from healthy donors. Any clone with fewer than 5 combined templates was excluded, and a clone was called differentially abundant if its Benjamini-Hochberg FDR was below 0.01. In the beta-binomial model, variance was expressed as a function of the total template count across the two samples, in the form v = (b*log(k)+a)^2. TCRdb re-hosts the immuneACCESS table, in-frame sequences only. Its copies lack some clones; in the studies checked, an unresolved V gene accounts for under half of them, and the cause for the rest is not known. The DNA gave D and trimming, while V, J and clone size come from that table. In this sample the table shows roughly 100,000 clones, approximately 90% of which occur a single time. The leading ten clones occupy roughly a sixth of the sample.

The germline V gene yields MDHEN for CDR1 and SYDVKM for CDR2. Including cysteine and phenylalanine, the CDR3 has 15 amino acids. Left in the record is the CDR3 DNA by itself, 45 bases read in frame from the first base. The V end gives up 11 bases and the J end 0 bases, leaving 5 bases in the junction not matched to a gene. This sequence uses TRBV28 and TRBJ2-6; TRBD1 lines up with 9 middle nucleotides. The TCR was taken from a person aged 18 to 70 in good health. What was sequenced was blood. The CDR3 protein: CAGGTGSSGANVLTF. The base sequence is TGTGCCGGGGGGACAGGGAGCTCTGGGGCCAACGTCCTGACTTTC.